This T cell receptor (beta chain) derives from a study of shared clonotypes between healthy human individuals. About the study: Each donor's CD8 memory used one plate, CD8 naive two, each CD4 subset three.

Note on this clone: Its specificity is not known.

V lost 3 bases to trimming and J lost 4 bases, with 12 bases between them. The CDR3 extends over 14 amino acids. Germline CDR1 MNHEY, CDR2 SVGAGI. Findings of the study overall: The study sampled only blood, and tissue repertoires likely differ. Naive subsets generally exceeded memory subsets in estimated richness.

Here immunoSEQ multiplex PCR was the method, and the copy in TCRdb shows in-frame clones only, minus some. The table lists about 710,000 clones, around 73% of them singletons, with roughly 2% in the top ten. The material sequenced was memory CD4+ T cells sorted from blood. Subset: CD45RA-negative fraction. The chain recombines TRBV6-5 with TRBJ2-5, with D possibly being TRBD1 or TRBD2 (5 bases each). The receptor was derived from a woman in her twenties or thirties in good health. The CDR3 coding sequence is TGTGCCAGCAGTTATCAGAGGGGCGGAGAGACCCAGTACTTC. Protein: CASSYQRGGETQYF.